Shown below are 25 T cell receptor beta chains from a single sample sequenced in a study of cytomegalovirus exposure and HLA in healthy donors. The study ran its PCR with 60 Vbeta and 13 Jbeta primers. The table came from immunoSEQ multiplex PCR; TCRdb's copy has only in-frame clones and leaves some out. This table has approximately 180,000 clones, about three quarters appearing once. Sequencing was carried out using PBMCs. These receptors originate from a woman aged 40 to 50 in good health and CMV-seronegative.

This rearrangement joins TRBV27 to TRBJ1-4, with a possible D match to TRBD1 (6 bases). The length of the CDR3 is 15 residues. The V end lost 3 bases, the J end lost 4 bases, and 12 bases lay between the germline ends. Germline CDR1 MNHEY, CDR2 SMNVEV (reference sequence). CDR3 sequence (DNA): TGTGCCAGCAGTTTCCGACAGGCTCGTAATGAAAAACTGTTTTTT. It translates to CASSFRQARNEKLFF.

The rearrangement joins TRBV2 to TRBJ2-1; the match to TRBD1 covers 10 bases. This CDR3 spans 14 amino acids. The germline V gene has CDR1 SNHLY and CDR2 FYNNEI. Unmatched junction bases numbered 6, after V lost 6 bases and J lost 7 bases. The CDR3 nucleotides read TGTGCCAGCAGCCGACAGGGGGCACGGAATGAGCAGTTCTTC. It yields the protein CASSRQGARNEQFF.

Concerning this clone: Other DNA sequences within the sample encode an identical CDR3. The rearrangement uses TRBV7-2 and TRBJ2-1, with TRBD2 identical over 11 bases. Trimming took 1 base from V and 4 from J; bases not matched to a gene: 0. The CDR3 covers 15 residues. Germline V gene data show CDR1 as SGHTA and CDR2 as FQGNSA. CDR3 bases: TGTGCCAGCAGCTTAGGACTAGCGGGGTACAATGAGCAGTTCTTC. Amino acids: CASSLGLAGYNEQFF.

The J gene is TRBJ2-1, the V gene TRBV10-2; D may be TRBD1 (6 bases). In germline, CDR1 is WSHSY, CDR2 SAAADI. V lost 8 bases, J lost 7 bases, and 15 bases lay in between. The CDR3 consists of 13 residues. The CDR3 nucleotides read TGCGCCAGCCAGAGGGGGTTTGGGAATGAGCAGTTCTTC. This encodes CASQRGFGNEQFF.

The chain joins TRBV2 to TRBJ1-1, with 10 positions matching TRBD1. CDR1 and CDR2 (germline): SNHLY, FYNNEI. The CDR3 spans 17 residues. With V trimmed by 10 bases and J by 1 base, 15 bases remained unmatched. Written as DNA, the CDR3 is TGTGCCACAATTCCGACTGAGACAGGGGGCTCGAACACTGAAGCTTTCTTT. Its protein product is CATIPTETGGSNTEAFF.

Only a few counts were recorded for this clone. The rearrangement joins TRBV5-1 to TRBJ1-2; a possible D gene is TRBD1 (5 bases). The CDR3 length is 15 residues. CDR1 is SGHRS, CDR2 YFSETQ, per germline. V was trimmed by 0 bases and J by 8 bases, leaving 17 bases between them. The CDR3: CASSLASGRDSGYTF. As DNA, the CDR3 is TGCGCCAGCAGCTTGGCCTCGGGAAGGGACTCCGGCTACACCTTC.

This chain connects TRBV11-3 to TRBJ2-5; 9 nucleotides line up with TRBD1. The CDR3 consists of 16 residues. Germline values: CDR1 SGHNT, CDR2 YENEEA. V was pared by 0 bases and J by 5 bases, with 7 bases of the junction left unmatched. CDR3 in amino acids: CASSLDGLGTGETQYF. In nucleotides, the CDR3 is TGTGCCAGCAGCTTAGATGGGTTAGGGACAGGGGAGACCCAGTACTTC.

This sequence joins TRBV5-1 and TRBJ1-1; unclear D gene. The length of the CDR3 is 18 residues. Trimming removed 0 bases at V and 4 bases at J, with 22 bases between. Germline CDR1 is SGHRS and CDR2 is YFSETQ. This chain's CDR3 is CASSLGWISGDTGTEAFF. CDR3 bases: TGCGCCAGCAGCTTGGGATGGATATCGGGAGACACGGGCACTGAAGCTTTCTTT.

The chain recombines TRBV19 with TRBJ2-7, with 7 bases that match TRBD2. Per the germline V gene, CDR1 is LNHDA and CDR2 is SQIVND (reference sequence). This CDR3 has 16 residues. The J segment lost 2 bases and the V segment lost 10 bases, leaving 17 bases of the junction unmatched. Here the CDR3 reads CATSVPGAAGTYEQYF. In DNA, the CDR3 is TGTGCCACCTCAGTGCCCGGGGCAGCGGGAACCTACGAGCAGTACTTC.

This chain joins TRBV7-2 and TRBJ2-3; 7 bases line up with TRBD2. The CDR3 spans 16 residues. Germline loops: CDR1 SGHTA, CDR2 FQGNSA. V shed 2 bases and J 7 bases; nucleotides not matched to a gene: 12. CDR3 protein: CASSLSGGRLVYTQYF. Written as DNA, the CDR3 is TGTGCCAGCAGCTTATCCGGCGGGAGATTAGTATATACGCAGTATTTT.

The chain couples TRBV7-8 to TRBJ2-1; 10 nucleotides line up with TRBD1. J was trimmed by 9 bases and V by 0 bases; bases with no gene match: 8. The length of the CDR3 is 16 residues. Germline loops: CDR1 SGHVS, CDR2 FQNEAQ. The CDR3 coding sequence is TGTGCCAGCAGCTTAGCCGGGACAGGGGTTTTCCTTGAGCAGTTCTTC. Residues: CASSLAGTGVFLEQFF.

The CDR3 DNA follows: TGTGCCAGCCAGGACAGGGGTTACTACGAGCAGTACTTC. Its protein is CASQDRGYYEQYF. The chain recombines TRBV6-5 with TRBJ2-7; 9 bases line up with TRBD1. Germline CDR1 and CDR2: MNHEY and SVGAGI. This CDR3 spans 13 amino acids. After removal of 8 bases from V and 3 bases from J, the junction contained 5 bases not matched to a gene.

This chain links TRBV5-3 with TRBJ2-2; tentative D call: TRBD2 (5 bases). TRBV5-3 is an ORF for which the function is uncertain. Trimming cost V 4 bases and J 2 bases, with 21 bases left between them. This CDR3 has 18 amino acids. The CDR3 protein is CARSPMGAADINTGELFF. In DNA, the CDR3 is TGTGCCAGAAGCCCCATGGGAGCCGCAGACATAAACACCGGGGAGCTGTTTTTT.

This chain links TRBV9 with TRBJ1-6; D not certain. Trimming stripped 0 bases from V and 5 bases from J, with 12 bases between. This CDR3 is 16 amino acids long. The V gene's germline CDR1 is SGDLS and CDR2 YYNGEE. CDR3 DNA: TGTGCCAGCAGCGTAGAGACCGGGGTTAATAATTCACCCCTCCACTTT. Amino acids: CASSVETGVNNSPLHF. Using reference TRBV9 and TRBJ1-6 for the parts outside the CDR3, the full variable domain is DSGVTQTPKHLITATGQRVTLRCSPRSGDLSVYWYQQSLDQGLQFLIQYYNGEERAKGNILERFSAQQFPDLHSELNLSSLELGDSALYFCASSVETGVNNSPLHFGNGTRLTVT.

The gene calls are TRBV5-6 and TRBJ2-1, with 9 bases that match TRBD2. CDR1 SGHDT and CDR2 YYEEEE come from the germline V gene. The CDR3 loop spans 15 amino acids. V lost 3 bases, J lost 2 bases, and 3 bases stayed unmatched. CDR3: CASSSLAGTYNEQFF. The DNA of the CDR3 is TGTGCCAGCAGCTCCCTAGCGGGGACCTACAATGAGCAGTTCTTC.

The chain couples TRBV4-3 to TRBJ2-7; maybe TRBD2 (6 bases). The CDR3 has 13 amino acids. Trimming pared 4 bases from V and 3 bases from J, leaving 10 bases between. The germline V gene encodes CDR1 LGHNA and CDR2 YSLEER. The CDR3 is CASSRIGSYEQYF. The CDR3 DNA follows: TGCGCCAGCAGCCGGATCGGGAGCTACGAGCAGTACTTC.

This clone has at least ten counts. The J gene is TRBJ2-6, the V gene TRBV6-5; unclear D gene. The CDR3 is made up of 16 amino acids. Germline V gene sequence: CDR1 MNHEY, CDR2 SVGAGI. V was pared by 4 bases and J by 1 base, with 11 bases between. The CDR3 DNA follows: TGTGCCAGCAGTTCCCCGCGAAAGTCTGGGGCCAACGTCCTGACTTTC. Protein sequence: CASSSPRKSGANVLTF.

This chain links TRBV9 with TRBJ2-1, with 7 bases aligning to TRBD2. V lost 4 bases, J lost 5 bases, and 3 bases stayed unmatched. The CDR3 is 13 amino acids. The germline V gene has CDR1 SGDLS and CDR2 YYNGEE. The CDR3 region is CASSSRGDNEQFF. The CDR3 coding sequence is TGTGCCAGCAGCTCCCGGGGGGACAATGAGCAGTTCTTC. Complete variable domain (other parts from reference TRBV9 and TRBJ2-1): DSGVTQTPKHLITATGQRVTLRCSPRSGDLSVYWYQQSLDQGLQFLIQYYNGEERAKGNILERFSAQQFPDLHSELNLSSLELGDSALYFCASSSRGDNEQFFGPGTRLTVL.

Regarding this clone: Germline and junction disagree at one end, which may indicate a read error. The rearrangement joins TRBV14 to TRBJ2-1; 8 bases match TRBD2. CDR1 and CDR2 from the germline V gene are SGHDN and FVKESK. CDR3 length equals 14 residues. The CDR3 sequence is CAGSQELAVNEQFF. DNA of the CDR3: TGTGCCGGCAGCCAGGAACTAGCGGTCAATGAGCAGTTCTTC.

V gene TRBV29-1 combines with J gene TRBJ2-3; 8 nucleotides align to TRBD1. CDR1 is SQVTM, CDR2 ANQGSEA, per germline. The CDR3 contains 14 residues. The CDR3 DNA reads as TGCACCGCACGTAGACAGGGGTTCACAGATACGCAGTATTTT. This translates into CTARRQGFTDTQYF.

The rearrangement uses TRBV7-3 and TRBJ1-1; the D gene is possibly TRBD1 (6 bases). The CDR3 extends over 13 amino acids. The germline V gene encodes CDR1 SGHTA and CDR2 FQGTGA. Trimming cost V 7 bases and J 4 bases, with 13 bases left between them. CDR3 coding DNA: TGTGCCAGCACCAATACAGGGATCACTGAAGCTTTCTTT. This encodes CASTNTGITEAFF.

This clone was detected once. The chain recombines TRBV11-1 with TRBJ2-1, with TRBD2 matching over 16 bases. The germline gives CDR1 SGHAT, CDR2 FQDESV (reference sequence). V lost 6 bases, J lost 12 bases, and 5 bases stayed unmatched. The CDR3 extends over 14 amino acids. CDR3 in amino acids: CASRPGLAGGTQFF. CDR3 DNA: TGTGCCAGCAGACCGGGACTAGCGGGAGGGACGCAGTTCTTC. The entire variable domain, with the rest obtained from reference TRBV11-1 and TRBJ2-1, is as follows: EAEVAQSPRYKITEKSQAVAFWCDPISGHATLYWYRQILGQGPELLVQFQDESVVDDSQLPKDRFSAERLKGVDSTLKIQPAELGDSAMYLCASRPGLAGGTQFFGPGTRLTVL.

The chain recombines TRBV14 with TRBJ1-5; D perhaps matches TRBD1 (6 bases). The V gene lost 4 bases and the J gene lost 2 bases, with 6 bases spanning the gap. Germline CDR1 and CDR2: SGHDN and FVKESK. The CDR3 contains 13 residues. CDR3 amino acids: CASSPGGNQPQHF. CDR3 DNA: TGTGCCAGCAGCCCAGGGGGCAATCAGCCCCAGCATTTT.

Regarding this clone: The sample carries other DNA sequences with the same CDR3. The rearrangement links TRBV9 to TRBJ2-1, with D perhaps matching TRBD2 (6 bases). Germline V gene sequence: CDR1 SGDLS, CDR2 YYNGEE. V lost 0 bases to trimming and J lost 7 bases, with 14 bases between them. The CDR3 contains 15 residues. DNA of the CDR3: TGTGCCAGCAGCGTAGCCGGGACTGGCTATAATGAGCAGTTCTTC. It is translated as CASSVAGTGYNEQFF. Together with reference TRBV9 and TRBJ2-1, the CDR3 gives the full variable domain: DSGVTQTPKHLITATGQRVTLRCSPRSGDLSVYWYQQSLDQGLQFLIQYYNGEERAKGNILERFSAQQFPDLHSELNLSSLELGDSALYFCASSVAGTGYNEQFFGPGTRLTVL.

This sequence joins TRBV6-1 and TRBJ2-3; weak D call: TRBD1 (6 bases). V lost 4 bases and J lost 3, with 8 bases in between. Germline loops: CDR1 MNHNS, CDR2 SASEGT. This CDR3 region has 13 residues. The CDR3 sequence is CASSGGPTDTQYF. CDR3 bases: TGTGCCAGCAGTGGGGGGCCGACAGATACGCAGTATTTT.